This record looks at one T cell receptor beta chain sequence and its context. Its antigen remains unidentified. Together with a sample-barcoded 5' primer, a J-beta primer mix was included in a second PCR lasting roughly 6 to 12 cycles. TCRdb processed the 5' RACE reads anew with MiXCR; each CDR3 protein has one entry. The data hold some 1.1 million distinct CDR3 sequences, with roughly two fifths observed a single time. Trimming took off 6 bases at V and 7 bases at J, with 9 bases between the two ends. Germline V gene data show CDR1 as PRHDT and CDR2 as FYEKMQ (reference sequence). CDR3 size: 12 residues. Each sample provided at least 5.5 micrograms of extracted total RNA. The sample comes from a study of blood T cells in healthy people across ages. Study outcomes and limitations: A strong correlation between TCR beta diversity and naive T cell percentage was seen. The long-lived group displayed more naive CD4+ cells, plus higher diversity, than the aged donors did. The study could not conclusively compare naive and antigen-experienced cells, given its unsorted PBMCs.

Source material: blood. This chain connects TRBV13 to TRBJ2-2; no reliable D call. This TCR was recovered from a man younger than 35 in good health. As DNA, the CDR3 is TGTGCCAGCAGGATGGAAGTCGGGGAGCTGTTTTTT. Its translation is CASRMEVGELFF.